The text below deals with one T cell receptor (beta chain). This clonotype was detected a few times. It has no known antigen specificity. Base qualities are missing; no much larger clone stands one base away. Library preparation employed 5' RACE. This sample was sequenced with an Illumina HiSeq 2500. A second roughly 7 to 11 cycle PCR used a sample-barcoded 5' primer and a J-beta primer mix. Each TCR beta cDNA molecule received a unique molecular identifier from a template-switch 5' adaptor carrying 12 random nucleotides. Each sample yielded at least 2.5 million CDR3-containing paired-end reads. The Mint cDNA synthesis kit, primed by a TRBC-specific oligonucleotide, was used to synthesize first-strand cDNA from all RNA. After uracil-DNA glycosylase treatment, a first 18-cycle PCR used universal primers M1SS and BC2_uni_R on all cDNA. In the original analysis: Normalization of each sample was performed by random selection of 1 million high-quality reads, each carrying a distinct molecular identifier. Reads sharing molecular identifiers were discarded rather than binned into consensus sequences. MiTCR, with a Q25 quality threshold and the strictest error-elimination algorithm, was used for CDR3 identification, clonotype clustering and error correction. A nonparametric unseen species model with Euler transformation was used to estimate a lower bound on total TCR beta diversity. TCRdb applied fastp at Q25 and MiXCR to the public reads, then kept only in-frame beta chains. Rows with one shared CDR3 protein collapse into an entry with the most common genes and DNA. The V and J calls come from TCRdb's annotation, not from the publication. The sample table shows about 1.6 million distinct CDR3 sequences, and about 35% are seen once. Jointly, the top ten make up about 11% of the sample.

The sample belongs to a study of blood T cells in healthy people across ages (dated by TCRdb to between 2014 and 2017). Regarding the study in general: Template switching captured roughly one uniquely barcoded TCR beta cDNA molecule per two T cells in model experiments. The study analyzed two additional independent replicas of 1 million unique cDNA reads from the same blood draw for two donors, one aged 18 to 29 and one aged 80 or older. Donors of different ages were randomly distributed across sequencing lanes to avoid experimental bias. The donors were divided into four age groups: young (average 16 years), middle-aged (under 40), aged (approximately 64) and long-lived (82). The study measured age-related changes in TCR beta repertoire diversity using deep sequencing normalized with unique cDNA molecular identifiers.

Findings and caveats that apply to the study as a whole: There was a strong correlation between observed TCR beta diversity and the percentage of naive T cells measured by flow cytometry. Bulk unsorted PBMC profiling prevented conclusive comparison of naive and antigen-experienced compartments. Because the CMV infection status of the donors was unknown, age-related changes in expanded clonotypes may potentially have been confounded. As age increased, observed TCR beta diversity per million T cells dropped in a roughly linear way, and a significant reduction was already evident by age 40. Compared with the aged group, more naive CD4+ T cells, fewer expanded clones and increased TCR diversity were shown by the long-lived group, suggesting age selection. Estimates of total diversity from one million sequenced T cells were regarded as lower bounds and underestimates.

The roughly 39 donors, aged about 6 to 100 years, were systemically healthy Caucasian individuals from Russia. Each donor gave around 9.8 milliliters of peripheral blood, collected into EDTA-treated Vacutainer tubes. Ficoll-Paque density-gradient centrifugation was used to isolate PBMCs, with at least 7 million per sample. Trizol reagent was used to extract total RNA from the PBMCs, yielding at least 5 micrograms per sample. The percentages of naive CD45RAhigh/CD27high T cells were determined by flow cytometry on a PBMC aliquot from every donor. The clonotype originates from a woman under 40 in good health. The specimen sequenced was blood.

The CDR3 region has the sequence CASSPSGSTGELFF. The DNA reads TGTGCCAGCAGTCCTAGCGGGAGCACCGGGGAGCTGTTTTTT. The rearrangement joined TRBV7-9 to TRBJ2-2; 10 middle bases align to TRBD2. Ends trimmed: V by 6 bases, J by 4 bases; bases unmatched to a gene: 2. From its cysteine to its phenylalanine, the CDR3 spans 14 amino acids. Only the CDR3 region is kept as DNA, spanning 42 bases read in frame from base 1. The germline V gene (reference sequence) specifies SEHNR as CDR1 and FQNEAQ as CDR2.